This T cell receptor (beta chain) was retrieved from a study of T cells in Graves' hyperthyroidism and ophthalmopathy. Unmatched junction bases numbered 1, after V lost 2 bases and J lost 4 bases. The germline V gene encodes CDR1 MNHNY and CDR2 SVGAGI (reference sequence). The CDR3 is 14 amino acids. This clonotype was observed many times. The investigators amplified TCR beta CDR3 regions from RNA transcripts. When the TCR CDR3 underwent first-round RT-PCR, the HTBI primer set was used. TCRdb redid the calling of the multiplex PCR reads with MiXCR, one entry per CDR3 protein. The data show around 280,000 distinct CDR3 sequences, roughly 13% seen once.

The source is a woman aged 35 to 49 with Graves' hyperthyroidism. Sequencing was performed on blood. The chain combines TRBV6-6 with TRBJ2-1; 8 bases map to TRBD1. CDR3 sequence: CASSYGTGYNEQFF. CDR3 sequence (DNA): TGTGCCAGCAGTTACGGGACAGGATACAATGAGCAGTTCTTC.